The 10 T cell receptor beta chains presented below share a single source sample, sequenced in a study of T cell changes during pregnancy in multiple sclerosis (dated by TCRdb to about 2019). Receptor amplification or capture employed the immunoSEQ multiplex PCR assay. In TCRdb, the immuneACCESS table is reduced to in-frame sequences with V and J assigned. These tables do not hold every clone; where another copy was compared, an unresolved V gene accounts for under half, and the others remain unexplained. The sample contains 24,000 or so clones, roughly 86% of them found a single time. About 13% of the sample lies in the top ten. The source material was CD8+ T cells from peripheral blood mononuclear cells, sampled in the first trimester of pregnancy. Source of these receptors: a female donor in good health, enrolled as a control in a pregnancy study.

The chain recombines TRBV28 with TRBJ2-2; D is unresolved. CDR3 size: 12 residues. CDR1 is MDHEN and CDR2 is SYDVKM in the germline V gene. Between the trimmed V and J ends, which lost 1 base and 7 bases, there was a span of 4 bases. The CDR3 DNA reads TGTGCCAGCAGTTTATTCCACGGGGAGCTGTTTTTT. Translation: CASSLFHGELFF.

This chain links TRBV9 with TRBJ1-1; D is uncertain. This CDR3 has 15 amino acids. CDR1 is SGDLS and CDR2 is YYNGEE in the germline V gene. Trimming left V 0 bases short and J 3 bases short, with 12 bases between. The CDR3 reads CASSVGGNIDTEAFF. CDR3 bases: TGTGCCAGCAGCGTAGGAGGTAACATTGACACTGAAGCTTTCTTT.

The V call is TRBV27, the J call TRBJ1-6; 7 positions agree with TRBD1. This CDR3 contains 16 residues. Germline trimming cut 5 bases from V and 7 bases from J; bases unmatched to any gene: 11. Germline V gives CDR1 MNHEY, CDR2 SMNVEV (reference sequence). The CDR3: CASSNPRQGENSPLHF. CDR3 bases: TGTGCCAGCAGTAACCCCCGACAGGGCGAGAATTCACCCCTCCACTTT.

The gene calls are TRBV6-5 and TRBJ2-2; 10 bases match TRBD2. The CDR3 is 16 residues long. Germline CDR1 and CDR2: MNHEY and SVGAGI. The V segment lost 4 bases and the J segment 2 bases; nucleotides outside the gene matches: 4. CDR3 sequence reads: CASSSSGGQNTGELFF. CDR3 nucleotide sequence: TGTGCCAGCAGTTCTAGCGGGGGCCAAAACACCGGGGAGCTGTTTTTT.

This clone was seen only a few times. The V call is TRBV2, the J call TRBJ2-3; TRBD2 agrees at 10 bases. This CDR3 region has 17 residues. Germline CDR1 reads SNHLY; CDR2 reads FYNNEI. V shed 6 bases and J 2 bases; nucleotides not matched to a gene: 11. The CDR3 loop is CASRVPGLARFTDTQYF. Here the CDR3 DNA reads TGTGCCAGCAGGGTCCCGGGACTAGCGAGATTCACAGATACGCAGTATTTT.

The sample holds a few counts of this clone. J is TRBJ1-2 and V is TRBV11-1; 12 bases align to TRBD1. The CDR3 loop spans 17 amino acids. Germline V gene lookup returns CDR1 SGHAT and CDR2 FQDESV (reference sequence). V was pared by 5 bases and J by 6 bases, with 13 bases of the junction left unmatched. Here the CDR3 DNA reads TGTGCCAGCAGCCCTCCGGGACAGGGGGCCTTAGGAGATGGCTACACCTTC. Protein sequence: CASSPPGQGALGDGYTF. Looking up the rest from reference TRBV11-1 and TRBJ1-2 gives the full variable domain: EAEVAQSPRYKITEKSQAVAFWCDPISGHATLYWYRQILGQGPELLVQFQDESVVDDSQLPKDRFSAERLKGVDSTLKIQPAELGDSAMYLCASSPPGQGALGDGYTFGSGTRLTVV.

This clone was observed a few times. Within the sample, other DNA sequences also encode this same CDR3. The J gene is TRBJ2-1, the V gene TRBV6-4; TRBD2 agrees at 9 bases. V was pared by 0 bases and J by 4 bases, with 1 base of the junction left unmatched. CDR1 and CDR2 (germline): MRHNA, SNTAGT. The CDR3 has 15 residues. The CDR3 DNA reads as TGTGCCAGCAGTGACTCTGCGGGGGGGTACAATGAGCAGTTCTTC. This translates into CASSDSAGGYNEQFF.

The chain has TRBV7-9 and TRBJ2-3, with 9 bases fitting TRBD2. V dropped 1 base and J dropped 3; count of bases not matched to a gene: 2. CDR3 length: 15 amino acids. CDR1 SEHNR and CDR2 FQNEAQ come from the germline V gene (reference sequence). CDR3 sequence reads: CASSLVAGGTDTQYF. In DNA, the CDR3 is TGTGCCAGCAGCTTAGTGGCGGGAGGGACAGATACGCAGTATTTT.

Turning to this clone: At one of its ends the junction is not consistent with the germline gene, which may arise from a read error. This sequence joins TRBV11-2 and TRBJ2-3, with TRBD2 identical over 8 bases. CDR3 size: 10 residues. Per germline, CDR1 SGHAT and CDR2 FQNNGV. In nucleotides, the CDR3 is TGTGCCAGCTCCGGGAGGGGGTCCCATTTT. The encoded protein is CASSGRGSHF.

The CDR3 loop reads CASSSPWTSGSYEQYF. The CDR3 DNA sequence: TGTGCCAGCAGCTCCCCTTGGACTAGCGGGAGCTACGAGCAGTACTTC. The chain combines TRBV7-2 with TRBJ2-7, with 13 bases aligning to TRBD2. V shed 4 bases, J shed 3 bases, and the junction held 6 bases outside the gene matches. From germline, CDR1 is SGHTA and CDR2 FQGNSA. The CDR3 is 16 amino acids.